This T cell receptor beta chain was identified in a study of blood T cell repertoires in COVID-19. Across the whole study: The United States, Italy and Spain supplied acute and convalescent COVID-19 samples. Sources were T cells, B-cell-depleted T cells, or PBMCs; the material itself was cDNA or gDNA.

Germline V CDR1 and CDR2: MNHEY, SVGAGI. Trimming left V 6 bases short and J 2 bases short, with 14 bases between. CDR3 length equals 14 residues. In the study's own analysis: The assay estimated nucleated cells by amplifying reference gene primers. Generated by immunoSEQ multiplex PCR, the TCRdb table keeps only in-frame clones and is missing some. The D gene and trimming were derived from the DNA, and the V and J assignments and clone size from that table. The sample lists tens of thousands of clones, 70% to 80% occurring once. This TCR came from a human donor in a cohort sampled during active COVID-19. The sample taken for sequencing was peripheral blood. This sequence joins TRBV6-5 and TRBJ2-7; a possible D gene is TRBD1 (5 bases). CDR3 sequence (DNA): TGTGCCAGCAGCGGAACAGGTGGGCCCTACGAGCAGTACTTC. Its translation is CASSGTGGPYEQYF.